The 22 T cell receptor beta chains in this list originate from one sample, sequenced in a study of shared clonotypes between healthy human individuals. Repertoires were generated with immunoSEQ multiplex PCR, while TCRdb's copy carries only in-frame clones and drops some. Of some 1.1 million clones in the sample, roughly 80% were seen once. The sequencing sample was made of memory CD4+ T cells from PBMCs. Subset in this sample: CD45RA-negative fraction. These receptors all come from a man aged 18-30 years in good health. Some clones in this sample may be carry-over from other donors' samples.

The genes are TRBV28 and TRBJ1-2, with TRBD1 identical over 8 bases. The CDR3 is 17 residues long. The junction had 13 bases not matched to a gene; V was cut back by 7 bases and J by 0 bases. Germline lookup yields CDR1 MDHEN and CDR2 SYDVKM. The DNA for the CDR3 is TGTGCCAGCACCCTGACAGGGGCTGGGAGCGCTAACTATGGCTACACCTTC. Its protein is CASTLTGAGSANYGYTF.

The chain is built from TRBV28 and TRBJ2-3; possibly TRBD1 for D (7 bases). Germline V gene sequence: CDR1 MDHEN, CDR2 SYDVKM. Trimming took off 7 bases at V and 6 bases at J, with 23 bases between the two ends. The CDR3 is made up of 16 amino acids. The CDR3 DNA follows: TGTGCCAGCACCTCAGGCAGGCCAGGGGGGCGGGATACGCAGTATTTT. Its translation is CASTSGRPGGRDTQYF.

The chain links TRBV14 to TRBJ1-2; possibly TRBD1 for D (6 bases). The CDR3 consists of 16 residues. Trimming left V 0 bases short and J 5 bases short, with 16 bases between. CDR1 and CDR2 (germline): SGHDN, FVKESK. CDR3 residues: CASSQERGKGEYGYTF. CDR3 sequence (DNA): TGTGCCAGCAGCCAAGAGCGAGGCAAGGGGGAGTATGGCTACACCTTC.

The gene calls are TRBV15 and TRBJ2-1, with 12 bases fitting TRBD2. CDR3 length: 17 amino acids. The junction had 7 bases not matched to a gene; V was cut back by 3 bases and J by 4 bases. In germline, CDR1 is LNHNV, CDR2 YYDKDF (reference sequence). The CDR3 region is CATSRAQGLAGYNEQFF. DNA for the CDR3: TGTGCCACCAGCAGGGCGCAGGGACTAGCGGGTTACAATGAGCAGTTCTTC.

This clone was recorded a few times. This chain joins TRBV7-2 and TRBJ2-5, with TRBD2 matching over 7 bases. V was pared by 2 bases and J by 4 bases, with 4 bases of the junction left unmatched. The CDR3 covers 14 residues. Germline CDR1 is SGHTA and CDR2 is FQGNSA. Here the CDR3 DNA reads TGTGCCAGCAGCTTAAGCGGGATGGGAGAGACCCAGTACTTC. Encoded protein: CASSLSGMGETQYF.

The chain carries TRBV5-6 and TRBJ1-1; no definite D call. Germline values: CDR1 SGHDT, CDR2 YYEEEE. V lost 2 bases and J 4 bases, leaving 18 bases between the germline ends. The CDR3 has 16 amino acids. The CDR3 protein is CASSFYIRRMGTEAFF. Here the CDR3 DNA reads TGTGCCAGCAGCTTTTATATTCGGAGGATGGGCACTGAAGCTTTCTTT.

The chain uses TRBV4-2 and TRBJ2-5; possibly TRBD1 or TRBD2 for D (6 bases each). CDR1 is LGHNA and CDR2 is YNFKEQ in the germline V gene. Trimming cost V 1 base and J 5 bases, with 14 bases left between them. This CDR3 has 15 residues. CDR3 residues: CASSQVQGGGETQYF. The CDR3 nucleotides read TGTGCCAGCAGCCAAGTACAGGGCGGAGGGGAGACCCAGTACTTC.

V gene TRBV18 combines with J gene TRBJ1-3; 7 nucleotides match TRBD1. The V segment lost 2 bases and the J segment 0 bases; nucleotides outside the gene matches: 7. The germline CDR1 and CDR2 sequences are KGHSH and LQKENI. There are 17 residues in the CDR3. CDR3 loop: CASSPRDSELSGNTIYF. In DNA, the CDR3 is TGTGCCAGCTCACCAAGGGACAGCGAACTCTCTGGAAACACCATATATTTT.

The chain links TRBV6-5 to TRBJ2-1; D is perhaps TRBD2 (6 bases). V lost 6 bases and J lost 9, with 15 bases in between. The CDR3 totals 13 residues. The V gene's germline CDR1 is MNHEY and CDR2 SVGAGI. CDR3 sequence reads: CASRPNTGAEQFF. In nucleotides, the CDR3 is TGTGCCAGCAGACCAAACACGGGAGCTGAGCAGTTCTTC.

The chain combines TRBV7-3 with TRBJ2-7; 11 positions match TRBD2. Germline trimming cut 1 base from V and 0 bases from J; bases unmatched to any gene: 2. The CDR3 has 16 amino acids. CDR1 and CDR2 (germline): SGHTA, FQGTGA. The CDR3 coding sequence is TGTGCCAGCAGCTTAATGGGGACTAGCGGCTCCTACGAGCAGTACTTC. Translation gives CASSLMGTSGSYEQYF.

This sequence joins TRBV27 and TRBJ1-2; D not resolved. With 3 bases removed from V and 4 bases from J, the gap between germline ends came to 9 bases. Per germline, CDR1 MNHEY and CDR2 SMNVEV (reference sequence). The CDR3 totals 13 residues. Here the CDR3 DNA reads TGTGCCAGCAGTTTGCAGGACGGCTATGGCTACACCTTC. This encodes CASSLQDGYGYTF.

V gene TRBV5-1 combines with J gene TRBJ2-7, with D perhaps TRBD2 (6 bases). The ends were cut back, 4 bases at V and 0 bases at J, with 11 bases in the middle. Looked up from germline, CDR1 is SGHRS and CDR2 is YFSETQ. The length of the CDR3 is 14 residues. The CDR3 coding sequence is TGCGCCAGCAGCAGTAGCGGCAACTCCTACGAGCAGTACTTC. This sequence encodes CASSSSGNSYEQYF.

CDR3 residues: CASSPYSPGTSGNTIYF. In DNA, the CDR3 is TGTGCCAGCTCACCATATTCTCCCGGGACCTCTGGAAACACCATATATTTT. The chain employs TRBV18 and TRBJ1-3, with D possibly matching TRBD1 (5 bases). Germline CDR1 KGHSH, CDR2 LQKENI. The CDR3 is 17 amino acids. V was cut by 2 bases and J by 0 bases, with 14 bases left in between.

The J gene is TRBJ1-1, the V gene TRBV7-6; D perhaps matches TRBD1 (5 bases). Trimming cost V 1 base and J 1 base, with 10 bases left between them. This CDR3 has 15 residues. Germline CDR1 and CDR2: SGHVS and FNYEAQ. The CDR3 loop reads CASSLGPGPNTEAFF. The CDR3 bases are TGTGCCAGCAGCTTAGGTCCAGGGCCGAACACTGAAGCTTTCTTT.

This chain joins TRBV10-3 and TRBJ1-2, with unresolved D. The V gene's germline CDR1 is ENHRY and CDR2 SYGVKD. CDR3 length equals 15 residues. The ends were cut back, 2 bases at V and 4 bases at J, with 14 bases in the middle. CDR3 amino acids: CAISEDRGEGYGYTF. In nucleotides, the CDR3 is TGTGCCATCAGTGAGGATCGGGGAGAAGGCTATGGCTACACCTTC.

The CDR3 region has the DNA TGTGCCAGCAGCCAAGGGCGACTAGCGGGAGCGTACGAGCAGTACTTC. Translated, it gives CASSQGRLAGAYEQYF. The chain joins TRBV14 to TRBJ2-7; TRBD2 aligns across 12 bases. The CDR3 runs 16 residues. Germline V gives CDR1 SGHDN, CDR2 FVKESK. V gave up 1 base and J gave up 4 bases; unmatched junction bases: 5.

This clone was counted only a few times. The chain carries TRBV5-4 and TRBJ2-1; D is uncertain. V lost 7 bases and J lost 1, with 9 bases in between. Germline V CDR1 and CDR2: SGHNT, YYREEE (reference sequence). There are 13 residues in the CDR3. CDR3 DNA: TGTGCCAGCCAAAGGGCATCCTACAATGAGCAGTTCTTC. Protein product: CASQRASYNEQFF.

On this clone: This specimen includes other DNA sequences encoding the same CDR3. The chain combines TRBV18 with TRBJ2-5; D is unresolved. Germline CDR1 reads KGHSH; CDR2 reads LQKENI. V lost 2 bases and J lost 4, with 5 bases in between. This CDR3 is 12 amino acids long. DNA for the CDR3: TGTGCCAGCTCACCAAGGAGAGAGACCCAGTACTTC. Its translation is CASSPRRETQYF.

Concerning this clone itself: Other DNA sequences from this sample encode an identical CDR3 as well. The chain is built from TRBV5-1 and TRBJ1-5, with 9 bases matching TRBD1. This CDR3 contains 14 residues. The J segment lost 6 bases and the V segment lost 4 bases, leaving 5 bases of the junction unmatched. CDR1 SGHRS and CDR2 YFSETQ come from the germline V gene. This CDR3 reads CASSPDRGGQPQHF. For the CDR3, the DNA is TGCGCCAGCAGCCCGGACAGGGGTGGTCAGCCCCAGCATTTT.

V is TRBV4-1 and J is TRBJ2-7, with TRBD2 identical over 7 bases. The CDR3 runs 17 residues. Germline V gives CDR1 MGHRA, CDR2 YSYEKL. With V trimmed by 4 bases and J by 4 bases, 16 bases remained unmatched. CDR3 sequence: CASSPQALLGGGYEQYF. CDR3 coding DNA: TGCGCCAGCAGCCCCCAGGCCTTATTGGGGGGAGGGTACGAGCAGTACTTC.

This clone turned up a few times. V usage is TRBV7-9 and J usage is TRBJ2-7, with 10 bases fitting TRBD2. Unmatched junction bases numbered 14, after V lost 8 bases and J lost 4 bases. CDR3 length equals 16 residues. CDR1 and CDR2 from the germline V gene are SEHNR and FQNEAQ (reference sequence). CDR3 region: CASSSGSGRALYEQYF. In DNA, the CDR3 is TGTGCCAGCTCCTCCGGGAGCGGGAGGGCTTTATACGAGCAGTACTTC.

This rearrangement joins TRBV4-2 to TRBJ2-2; 8 bases agree with TRBD2. This CDR3 is 19 amino acids long. J gave up 3 bases and V 5 bases, and 17 bases lay outside the gene matches. Germline values: CDR1 LGHNA, CDR2 YNFKEQ. CDR3 sequence (DNA): TGTGCCAGCAGCAAGGCCCTACTAAGCGGGAGTGTGGACACCGGGGAGCTGTTTTTT. Protein product: CASSKALLSGSVDTGELFF.